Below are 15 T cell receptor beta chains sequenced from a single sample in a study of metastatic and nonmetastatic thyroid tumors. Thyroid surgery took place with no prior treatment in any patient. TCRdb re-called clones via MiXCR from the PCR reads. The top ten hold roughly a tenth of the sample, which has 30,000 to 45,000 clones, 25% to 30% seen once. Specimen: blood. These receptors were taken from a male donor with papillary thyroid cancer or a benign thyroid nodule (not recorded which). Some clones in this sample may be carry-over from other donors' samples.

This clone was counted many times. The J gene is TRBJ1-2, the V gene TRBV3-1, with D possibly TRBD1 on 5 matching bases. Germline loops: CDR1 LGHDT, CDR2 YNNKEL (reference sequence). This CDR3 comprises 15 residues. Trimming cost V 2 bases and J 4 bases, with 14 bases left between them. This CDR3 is CASSQWQGTPYGYTF. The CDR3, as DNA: TGTGCCAGCAGCCAATGGCAAGGGACGCCCTATGGCTACACCTTC.

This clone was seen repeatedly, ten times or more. This CDR3 reads CASSGLGGRVGDEQFF. The CDR3, as DNA: TGTGCCAGCAGTGGCCTGGGCGGGCGAGTCGGGGATGAGCAGTTCTTC. The chain is built from TRBV25-1 and TRBJ2-1; maybe TRBD2 (5 bases). The germline gives CDR1 MGHDK, CDR2 SYGVNS. The CDR3 totals 16 residues. Trimming pared 4 bases from V and 8 bases from J, leaving 21 bases between.

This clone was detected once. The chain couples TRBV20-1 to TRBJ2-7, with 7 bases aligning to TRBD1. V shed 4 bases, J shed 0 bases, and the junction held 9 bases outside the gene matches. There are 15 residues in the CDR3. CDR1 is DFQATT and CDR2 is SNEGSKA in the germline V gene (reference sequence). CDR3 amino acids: CSATHLGQPSYEQYF. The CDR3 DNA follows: TGCAGTGCTACCCACCTGGGACAGCCCTCCTACGAGCAGTACTTC.

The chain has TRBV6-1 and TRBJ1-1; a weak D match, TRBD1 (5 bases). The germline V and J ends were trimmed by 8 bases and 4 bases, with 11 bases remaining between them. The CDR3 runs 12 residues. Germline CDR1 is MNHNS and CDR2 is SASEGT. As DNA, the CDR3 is TGTGCCAGCGTGGGGGTGGGCACTGAAGCTTTCTTT. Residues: CASVGVGTEAFF.

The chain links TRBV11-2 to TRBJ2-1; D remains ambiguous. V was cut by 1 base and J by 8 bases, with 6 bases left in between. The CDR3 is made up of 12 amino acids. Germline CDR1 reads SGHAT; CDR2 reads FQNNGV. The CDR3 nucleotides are TGTGCCAGCAGCTTAGGGTTCGATGAGCAGTTCTTC. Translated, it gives CASSLGFDEQFF.

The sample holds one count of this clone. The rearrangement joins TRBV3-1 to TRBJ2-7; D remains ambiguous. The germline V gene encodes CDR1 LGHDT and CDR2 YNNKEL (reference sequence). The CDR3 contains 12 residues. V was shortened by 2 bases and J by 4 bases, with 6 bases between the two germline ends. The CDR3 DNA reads TGTGCCAGCAGCCAAACAGAATACGAGCAGTACTTC. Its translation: CASSQTEYEQYF.

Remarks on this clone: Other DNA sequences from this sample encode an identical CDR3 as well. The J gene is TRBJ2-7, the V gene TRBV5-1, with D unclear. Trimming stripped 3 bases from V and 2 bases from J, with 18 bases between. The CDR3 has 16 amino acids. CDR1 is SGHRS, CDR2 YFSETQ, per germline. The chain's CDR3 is CASSSPDGFRPYEQYF. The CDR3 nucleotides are TGCGCCAGCAGCTCGCCGGATGGATTTAGGCCCTACGAGCAGTACTTC.

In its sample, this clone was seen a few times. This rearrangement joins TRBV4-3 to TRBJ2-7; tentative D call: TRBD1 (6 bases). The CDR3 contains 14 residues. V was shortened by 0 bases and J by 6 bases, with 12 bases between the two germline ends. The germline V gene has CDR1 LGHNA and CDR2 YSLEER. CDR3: CASSQDRDTIEQYF. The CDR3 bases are TGCGCCAGCAGCCAAGATAGGGACACCATCGAGCAGTACTTC.

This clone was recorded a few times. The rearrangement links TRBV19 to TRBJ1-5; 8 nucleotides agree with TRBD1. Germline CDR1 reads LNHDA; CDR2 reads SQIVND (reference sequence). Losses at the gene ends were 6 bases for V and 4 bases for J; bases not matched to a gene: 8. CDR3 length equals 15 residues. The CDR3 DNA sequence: TGTGCCAGTAGCAACAGGGGGACGCAAAATCAGCCCCAGCATTTT. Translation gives CASSNRGTQNQPQHF.

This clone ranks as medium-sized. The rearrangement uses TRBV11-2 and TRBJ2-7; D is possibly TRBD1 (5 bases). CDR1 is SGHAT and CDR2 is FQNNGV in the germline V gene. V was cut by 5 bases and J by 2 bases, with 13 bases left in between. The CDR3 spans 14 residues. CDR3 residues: CASSKTTVTYEQYF. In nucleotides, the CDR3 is TGTGCCAGCAGCAAAACGACAGTTACCTACGAGCAGTACTTC.

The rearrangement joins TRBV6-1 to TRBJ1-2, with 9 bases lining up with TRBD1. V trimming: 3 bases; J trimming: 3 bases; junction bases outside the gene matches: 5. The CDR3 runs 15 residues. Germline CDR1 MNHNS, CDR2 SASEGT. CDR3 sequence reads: CASSDRQGGHYGYTF. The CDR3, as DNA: TGTGCCAGCAGTGACAGACAGGGGGGGCACTATGGCTACACCTTC.

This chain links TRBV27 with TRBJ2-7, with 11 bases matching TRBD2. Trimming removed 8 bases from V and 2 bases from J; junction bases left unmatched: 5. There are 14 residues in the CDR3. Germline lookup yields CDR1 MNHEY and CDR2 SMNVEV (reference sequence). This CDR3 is CASRGTSGAYEQYF. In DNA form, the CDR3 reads TGTGCCAGCCGGGGGACTAGCGGTGCCTACGAGCAGTACTTC.

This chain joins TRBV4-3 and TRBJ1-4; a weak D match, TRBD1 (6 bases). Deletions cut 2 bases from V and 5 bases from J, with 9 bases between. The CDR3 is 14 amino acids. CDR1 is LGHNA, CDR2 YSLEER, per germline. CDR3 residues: CASSQQGLNEKLFF. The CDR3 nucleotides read TGCGCCAGCAGCCAACAGGGGCTCAATGAAAAACTGTTTTTT.

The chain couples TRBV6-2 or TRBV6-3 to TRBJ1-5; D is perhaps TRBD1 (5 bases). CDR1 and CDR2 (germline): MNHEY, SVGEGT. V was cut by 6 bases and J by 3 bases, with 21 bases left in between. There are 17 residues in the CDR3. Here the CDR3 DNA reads TGTGCCAGCAGCCCTCCAGGCGGGGCGCGGGACAATCAGCCCCAGCATTTT. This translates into CASSPPGGARDNQPQHF.

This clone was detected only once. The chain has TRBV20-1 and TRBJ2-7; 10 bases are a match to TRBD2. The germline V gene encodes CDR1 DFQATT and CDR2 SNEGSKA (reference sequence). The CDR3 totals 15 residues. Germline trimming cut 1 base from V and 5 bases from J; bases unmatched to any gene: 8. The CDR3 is CSARGLAGVVNEQYF. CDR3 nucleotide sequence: TGCAGTGCTAGAGGGCTAGCGGGAGTTGTGAACGAGCAGTACTTC.